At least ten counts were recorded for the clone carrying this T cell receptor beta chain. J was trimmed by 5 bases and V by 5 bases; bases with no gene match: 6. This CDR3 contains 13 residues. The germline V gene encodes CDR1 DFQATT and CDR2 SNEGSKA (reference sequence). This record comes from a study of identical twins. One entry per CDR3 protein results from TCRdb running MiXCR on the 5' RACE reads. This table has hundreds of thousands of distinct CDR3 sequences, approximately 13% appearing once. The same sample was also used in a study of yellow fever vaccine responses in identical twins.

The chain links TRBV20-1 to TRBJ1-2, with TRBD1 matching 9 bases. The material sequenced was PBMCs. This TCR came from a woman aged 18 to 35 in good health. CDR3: CSARTGALYGYTF. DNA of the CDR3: TGCAGTGCTCGGACAGGGGCCCTTTATGGCTACACCTTC.